What follows are 22 T cell receptor beta chains derived from one specimen sequenced in a study of monozygotic twins with inflammatory bowel disease. TCRdb re-called the 5' RACE reads and gives one entry per CDR3 protein, without DNA. The repertoire shows roughly 170,000 distinct CDR3 sequences; the top ten hold around 6.8%. Sequenced: blood. All receptors come from a human donor with ulcerative colitis or Crohn's disease, or a healthy co-twin of an affected twin (not recorded which).

This sequence joins TRBV20-1 and TRBJ1-1. Germline CDR1 DFQATT, CDR2 SNEGSKA (reference sequence). The CDR3 sequence is 14 residues long. CDR3 sequence: CSARDSLKGTEAFF.

This rearrangement joins TRBV28 to TRBJ2-5; as DNA is missing, the TRBD1 call by TCRdb cannot be tested. This CDR3 is 14 amino acids long. The germline V gene encodes CDR1 MDHEN and CDR2 SYDVKM. CDR3: CATREQGRVETQYF.

CDR3 amino acids: CASSSWAEAFF. The J gene is TRBJ1-1, the V gene TRBV27. Germline V CDR1 and CDR2: MNHEY, SMNVEV (reference sequence). The CDR3 spans 11 residues.

CDR3 sequence: CASTFGRGEQYF. This chain uses TRBV7-9 with TRBJ2-7; TCRdb selects TRBD1, and the lack of DNA leaves this call unchecked. The CDR3 spans 12 residues. Germline CDR1 is SEHNR and CDR2 is FQNEAQ (reference sequence).

The chain combines TRBV12-3 or TRBV12-4 with TRBJ1-2; the D call from TCRdb, TRBD1, cannot be confirmed without DNA. The CDR3 spans 13 residues. CDR3 amino acids: CASSSSGTYGYTF.

The chain combines TRBV11-2 with TRBJ1-4; TCRdb gives TRBD1 as the D gene, but with no DNA this cannot be confirmed. The CDR3 has 14 amino acids. Germline V gene sequence: CDR1 SGHAT, CDR2 FQNNGV. The CDR3 sequence: CASSLGDRNEKLFF.

The chain links TRBV7-2 to TRBJ1-2. CDR1 is SGHTA and CDR2 is FQGNSA in the germline V gene. The CDR3 contains 15 residues. Here the CDR3 reads CASSLRSGLLYGYTF.

This rearrangement joins TRBV7-9 to TRBJ2-7. The CDR3 extends over 16 amino acids. Per the germline V gene, CDR1 is SEHNR and CDR2 is FQNEAQ (reference sequence). CDR3 residues: CASSAQRGQGPYEQYF.

The chain has TRBV20-1 and TRBJ2-7; TCRdb calls TRBD2, which cannot be checked without DNA. This CDR3 comprises 13 residues. Germline V gives CDR1 DFQATT, CDR2 SNEGSKA (reference sequence). CDR3: CSASSGVTYEQYF.

V usage is TRBV28 and J usage is TRBJ2-1; TCRdb calls TRBD1, which cannot be checked without DNA. This CDR3 is 16 amino acids long. CDR1 is MDHEN, CDR2 SYDVKM, per germline. CDR3 region: CASSTPTEYSYNEQFF.

The chain employs TRBV5-1 and TRBJ2-3; TCRdb designates TRBD1, a call that cannot be tested without DNA. The V gene's germline CDR1 is SGHRS and CDR2 YFSETQ. The CDR3 extends over 15 amino acids. CDR3 amino acids: CASIRSRGGTDTQYF.

The J gene is TRBJ1-2, the V gene TRBV4-2. The CDR3 has 13 amino acids. The germline gives CDR1 LGHNA, CDR2 YNFKEQ. CDR3 sequence: CASSQGGGDGYTF.

The chain joins TRBV7-2 to TRBJ2-5; the TCRdb D gene call, TRBD2, has no DNA to confirm it. This CDR3 has 16 amino acids. Germline CDR1 reads SGHTA; CDR2 reads FQGNSA. CDR3 in amino acids: CASSLGRLAGTETQYF.

CDR3 residues: CASSGSRGWYYGYTF. V gene TRBV19 combines with J gene TRBJ1-2. The CDR3 length is 15 residues. Germline CDR1 LNHDA, CDR2 SQIVND (reference sequence).

This rearrangement joins TRBV7-2 to TRBJ2-2; TCRdb reports TRBD2, a call that lacks DNA to check it against. This CDR3 has 14 amino acids. Germline V CDR1 and CDR2: SGHTA, FQGNSA. CDR3 protein: CASSLLGVGGELFF.

The chain uses TRBV7-6 and TRBJ1-5; the D call from TCRdb, TRBD1, cannot be confirmed without DNA. CDR3 size: 16 residues. Germline V CDR1 and CDR2: SGHVS, FNYEAQ. The CDR3 spells CASSLAPGVGNQPQHF.

The rearrangement links TRBV27 to TRBJ1-6; the TCRdb call, TRBD1, lacks DNA for checking. The CDR3 is made up of 16 amino acids. Germline CDR1 is MNHEY and CDR2 is SMNVEV (reference sequence). CDR3 loop: CASSPRRPGGSVPLHF.

The V gene is TRBV7-9, the J gene TRBJ2-5; with no DNA, the TCRdb D assignment of TRBD2 cannot be verified. Germline lookup yields CDR1 SEHNR and CDR2 FQNEAQ (reference sequence). CDR3 length equals 16 residues. CDR3 sequence reads: CASFLGAGAGVETQYF.

CDR3 sequence: CASTPWGSNSPLHF. This chain links TRBV19 with TRBJ1-6; the D gene TCRdb calls, TRBD1, cannot be checked with no DNA. The CDR3 loop spans 14 amino acids. The germline CDR1 and CDR2 sequences are LNHDA and SQIVND (reference sequence).

The V call is TRBV7-2, the J call TRBJ2-4. This CDR3 has 14 residues. CDR1 is SGHTA, CDR2 FQGNSA, per germline. The CDR3: CASSLSRAKNIQYF.

The V call is TRBV7-6, the J call TRBJ2-3; the TRBD2 assignment by TCRdb is unverifiable without DNA. Germline-derived CDR1 and CDR2 are SGHVS and FNYEAQ. The length of the CDR3 is 16 residues. The CDR3: CASSKGLAGGTDTQYF.

The chain employs TRBV20-1 and TRBJ2-7; TCRdb proposes TRBD2, but this gene call is untestable without DNA. This CDR3 has 15 amino acids. CDR1 is DFQATT, CDR2 SNEGSKA, per germline (reference sequence). CDR3 residues: CSAAGWRVLGYEQYF.